This TCR beta chain came from a study of T cell repertoires in cytomegalovirus infection. The CDR3 covers 13 residues. CDR1 and CDR2 (germline): KGHDR, SFDVKD. Losses at the gene ends were 3 bases for V and 7 bases for J; bases not matched to a gene: 4. Comment on this clonotype: Its antigen is not identified.

Via MiXCR, TCRdb re-called the reads, giving one row per CDR3 protein. This table holds a few hundred thousand distinct CDR3 sequences, roughly a fifth found once. The sequenced sample was cultured PBMCs, obtained from culture after CMV antigen stimulation. The chain links TRBV24-1 to TRBJ1-1, with 7 bases identical to TRBD1. This TCR derives from a human donor in good health (CMV status not recorded). Some clones in this sample may be carry-over from other donors' samples. The CDR3 DNA follows: TGTGCCACCAGTGATATTTACAGGGGTGAAGCTTTCTTT. Its translation: CATSDIYRGEAFF.